These 22 T cell receptor beta chains came from one sample sequenced in a study of blood T cell repertoires in COVID-19 (dated by TCRdb to 2019 to 2021). Libraries came from the immunoSEQ multiplex PCR assay. TCRdb obtained this table from immuneACCESS and retained in-frame rearrangements with V and J assigned. These tables miss some clones; where compared with another copy, unresolved V genes account for less than half of the shortfall, and the remainder is unexplained. The sample yields 150,000 to 200,000 clones; 80% to 90% were counted once. Clones ranked in the top ten supply approximately 10% of the sample. The sample taken for sequencing was peripheral blood. The receptors here all came from a woman aged 55-69 years with COVID-19, enrolled during active disease.

CDR3 nucleotides: TGTGCCAGCAGCCCAGGACAGGGGGAAGAGACTGAAGCTTTCTTT. Protein: CASSPGQGEETEAFF. The J gene is TRBJ1-1, the V gene TRBV11-2; 10 bases are a match to TRBD1. J gave up 5 bases and V 5 bases, and 8 bases lay outside the gene matches. From germline, CDR1 is SGHAT and CDR2 FQNNGV. The CDR3 runs 15 residues.

This chain uses TRBV7-2 with TRBJ2-1; the D gene is possibly TRBD2 (6 bases). The CDR3 is 13 residues long. CDR1 SGHTA and CDR2 FQGNSA come from the germline V gene. V shed 0 bases and J shed 6 bases, with 6 bases lying between them. In DNA form, the CDR3 reads TGTGCCAGCAGCTTAGCAGCGGGCAATGAGCAGTTCTTC. This encodes CASSLAAGNEQFF.

This sequence joins TRBV9 and TRBJ1-1, with TRBD1 identical over 7 bases. The CDR3 sequence is 16 residues long. Germline lookup yields CDR1 SGDLS and CDR2 YYNGEE. V gave up 9 bases and J gave up 4 bases; unmatched junction bases: 18. The DNA of the CDR3 is TGTGCCACACATAGTAGAATACTAGGGGGCCGCACTGAAGCTTTCTTT. Translation gives CATHSRILGGRTEAFF. Full variable domain (missing parts from reference TRBV9 and TRBJ1-1): DSGVTQTPKHLITATGQRVTLRCSPRSGDLSVYWYQQSLDQGLQFLIQYYNGEERAKGNILERFSAQQFPDLHSELNLSSLELGDSALYFCATHSRILGGRTEAFFGQGTRLTVV.

This clone was picked up a small number of times. This specimen includes other DNA sequences encoding the same CDR3. The J gene is TRBJ1-1, the V gene TRBV10-3, with 8 positions matching TRBD1. This CDR3 is 14 amino acids long. The J segment lost 4 bases and the V segment lost 3 bases, leaving 4 bases of the junction unmatched. Germline CDR1 reads ENHRY; CDR2 reads SYGVKD. CDR3 region: CAISEGQGGTEAFF. In DNA, the CDR3 is TGTGCCATCAGTGAAGGACAGGGAGGCACTGAAGCTTTCTTT.

The chain employs TRBV6-5 and TRBJ1-2; TRBD1 matches 7 bases. CDR1 is MNHEY, CDR2 SVGAGI, per germline. V was pared by 2 bases and J by 2 bases, with 5 bases of the junction left unmatched. CDR3 length: 15 amino acids. CDR3 amino acids: CASSYRSGQNYGYTF. CDR3 DNA sequence: TGTGCCAGCAGTTACCGATCGGGACAGAACTATGGCTACACCTTC.

This clone came up a few times. This chain joins TRBV5-1 and TRBJ1-1; no reliable D call. Germline CDR1 and CDR2: SGHRS and YFSETQ. V dropped 1 base and J dropped 1 base, with 11 bases sitting between them. The CDR3 sequence is 15 residues long. The CDR3 coding sequence is TGCGCCAGCAGCTTGACCGCAGGCCCGAACACTGAAGCTTTCTTT. Translation: CASSLTAGPNTEAFF.

The CDR3 coding sequence is TGTGCCAGCAGCCCTCCGACAGGGTCCGGCTACACCTTC. Translated, it gives CASSPPTGSGYTF. The rearrangement joins TRBV5-4 to TRBJ1-2, with TRBD1 matching 7 bases. V shed 4 bases and J 8 bases; nucleotides not matched to a gene: 8. The CDR3 runs 13 residues. Germline CDR1 SGHNT, CDR2 YYREEE (reference sequence).

The chain uses TRBV7-2 and TRBJ2-7; 12 bases match TRBD2. V was pared by 6 bases and J by 2 bases, with 8 bases of the junction left unmatched. The CDR3 extends over 16 amino acids. In germline, CDR1 is SGHTA, CDR2 FQGNSA. Here the CDR3 reads CASSWTSGTPPYEQYF. The DNA of the CDR3 is TGTGCCAGCAGTTGGACTAGCGGGACCCCTCCCTACGAGCAGTACTTC. The whole variable domain, remainder taken from reference TRBV7-2 and TRBJ2-7, is GAGVSQSPSNKVTEKGKDVELRCDPISGHTALYWYRQSLGQGLEFLIYFQGNSAPDKSGLPSDRFSAERTGGSVSTLTIQRTQQEDSAVYLCASSWTSGTPPYEQYFGPGTRLTVT.

The CDR3 nucleotides read TGTGCCAGCAGTTGGGGACAGCTCTATGGCTACACCTTC. This codes for CASSWGQLYGYTF. The rearrangement joins TRBV28 to TRBJ1-2, with 7 bases that match TRBD1. The CDR3 covers 13 residues. V gave up 4 bases and J gave up 4 bases; unmatched junction bases: 3. Germline V gene lookup returns CDR1 MDHEN and CDR2 SYDVKM.

CDR3 coding DNA: TGTGCCAGCAGTCTACAGGGGGCGCTTTCGTCCGAGCAGTACTTC. This gives the protein CASSLQGALSSEQYF. The chain recombines TRBV6-2 or TRBV6-3 with TRBJ2-7; 9 nucleotides line up with TRBD1. Germline V gives CDR1 MNHEY, CDR2 SVGEGT. V shed 5 bases, J shed 6 bases, and the junction held 11 bases outside the gene matches. The CDR3 length is 15 residues.

The chain joins TRBV29-1 to TRBJ2-5, with 12 nucleotides matching TRBD2. This CDR3 is 14 amino acids long. Germline lookup yields CDR1 SQVTM and CDR2 ANQGSEA. V shed 7 bases, J shed 7 bases, and the junction held 10 bases outside the gene matches. The CDR3 region is CSAKLAGGVATQYF. The CDR3 nucleotides are TGCAGCGCCAAACTAGCGGGAGGCGTTGCGACCCAGTACTTC. The variable domain in full, with the rest retrieved from reference TRBV29-1 and TRBJ2-5, is SAVISQKPSRDICQRGTSLTIQCQVDSQVTMMFWYRQQPGQSLTLIATANQGSEATYESGFVIDKFPISRPNLTFSTLTVSNMSPEDSSIYLCSAKLAGGVATQYFGPGTRLLVL.

The chain carries TRBV19 and TRBJ1-1, with 7 bases that match TRBD1. This CDR3 has 13 residues. Looked up from germline, CDR1 is LNHDA and CDR2 is SQIVND (reference sequence). J was trimmed by 5 bases and V by 4 bases; bases with no gene match: 4. CDR3 sequence reads: CASSKTGWTEAFF. In DNA form, the CDR3 reads TGTGCCAGTAGTAAGACAGGGTGGACTGAAGCTTTCTTT.

In its sample, this clone was seen once. This chain links TRBV5-6 with TRBJ2-7; D gene ambiguous. Trimming cost V 0 bases and J 3 bases, with 7 bases left between them. The CDR3 covers 13 residues. Germline V gene sequence: CDR1 SGHDT, CDR2 YYEEEE. The CDR3 DNA reads TGTGCCAGCAGCTTGGGCGGTTACTACGAGCAGTACTTC. This sequence encodes CASSLGGYYEQYF.

The rearrangement links TRBV4-3 to TRBJ2-7, with 7 bases fitting TRBD2. CDR1 and CDR2 (germline): LGHNA, YSLEER. The CDR3 contains 14 residues. V lost 0 bases to trimming and J lost 12 bases; unmatched junction nucleotides: 11. CDR3 sequence reads: CASSQDLGGRAMYF. The CDR3 bases are TGCGCCAGCAGCCAAGATCTTGGTGGGAGGGCCATGTACTTC.

The chain joins TRBV7-8 to TRBJ1-2, with D possibly matching TRBD1 (6 bases). Germline CDR1 SGHVS, CDR2 FQNEAQ. The CDR3 spans 13 residues. V lost 5 bases and J 0 bases, leaving 7 bases between the germline ends. The CDR3 DNA is TGTGCCAGCAGCCGACAGGCTAACTATGGCTACACCTTC. Translating it yields CASSRQANYGYTF.

The rearrangement links TRBV7-2 to TRBJ2-3, with a tentative D call TRBD1 (5 bases). CDR1 is SGHTA, CDR2 FQGNSA, per germline. V shed 1 base and J shed 1 base, with 9 bases lying between them. This CDR3 has 15 amino acids. CDR3 coding DNA: TGTGCCAGCAGCTTAGAGGGGCGAGGCACAGATACGCAGTATTTT. It specifies CASSLEGRGTDTQYF.

The rearrangement joins TRBV27 to TRBJ1-1; 9 bases agree with TRBD1. J was trimmed by 2 bases and V by 5 bases; bases with no gene match: 6. The CDR3 runs 15 residues. The germline V gene encodes CDR1 MNHEY and CDR2 SMNVEV (reference sequence). The CDR3 sequence is CASSPYRGHNTEAFF. The CDR3 region has the DNA TGTGCCAGCAGTCCCTACAGGGGGCATAACACTGAAGCTTTCTTT.

The chain employs TRBV6-4 and TRBJ2-2; D possibly corresponds to TRBD1 (6 bases). V was trimmed by 4 bases and J by 4 bases, leaving 10 bases between them. Germline V lookup: CDR1 MRHNA, CDR2 SNTAGT. This CDR3 contains 14 residues. CDR3 region: CASSVSQGTGELFF. CDR3 bases: TGTGCCAGCAGTGTGTCACAGGGCACCGGGGAGCTGTTTTTT.

The genes are TRBV11-2 and TRBJ2-5; tentative D call: TRBD1 (6 bases). The CDR3 totals 15 residues. The ends were cut back, 1 base at V and 1 base at J, with 10 bases in the middle. CDR1 and CDR2 from the germline V gene are SGHAT and FQNNGV. CDR3 DNA: TGTGCCAGCAGCTTAGGTAGGACAGCCCAAGAGACCCAGTACTTC. Translation: CASSLGRTAQETQYF.

The rearrangement links TRBV5-4 to TRBJ2-5; 9 bases match TRBD2. The length of the CDR3 is 15 residues. V was pared by 2 bases and J by 1 base, with 3 bases of the junction left unmatched. The germline CDR1 and CDR2 sequences are SGHNT and YYREEE (reference sequence). The CDR3: CASSFGGRVQETQYF. CDR3 DNA sequence: TGTGCCAGCAGCTTTGGCGGGAGGGTCCAAGAGACCCAGTACTTC.

This clone was picked up a small number of times. The rearrangement uses TRBV28 and TRBJ2-7; 10 nucleotides match TRBD2. CDR1 is MDHEN and CDR2 is SYDVKM in the germline V gene. This CDR3 is built from 15 residues. The ends lost 4 bases at V and 2 bases at J; junction bases unmatched: 5. CDR3 sequence (DNA): TGTGCCAGCAGTTCCAGGACTAGCGGAACCTACGAGCAGTACTTC. Protein: CASSSRTSGTYEQYF.

This rearrangement joins TRBV5-4 to TRBJ2-3; no clear D gene. The CDR3 length is 13 residues. Germline V lookup: CDR1 SGHNT, CDR2 YYREEE (reference sequence). V lost 0 bases and J 10 bases, leaving 12 bases between the germline ends. The DNA for the CDR3 is TGTGCCAGCAGCTTGGCCAACGAGGTTTCGCAGTATTTT. Protein: CASSLANEVSQYF.